Each of the 32 T cell receptor beta chains below was sequenced from the same sample in a study of T cells in Graves' hyperthyroidism and ophthalmopathy. Amplified TCR beta CDR3 regions derived from RNA transcripts. The study used the HTBI primer set for a first-round RT-PCR of the TCR CDR3. TCRdb called the multiplex PCR reads again in MiXCR, with one record for every CDR3 protein. The repertoire has roughly 720,000 distinct CDR3 sequences, approximately 15% of them found once; the top ten carry around 16%. Sample: blood. The receptors shown here come from a man aged 50-60 years with Graves' hyperthyroidism.

This clonotype showed up many times. The junction does not match germline at one end; this may be a read error. The chain couples TRBV12-3 or TRBV12-4 to TRBJ1-5; D perhaps matches TRBD1 (5 bases). This CDR3 comprises 13 residues. The CDR3 bases are TGTGCCAGCAGCTTAGGGGACAATCAGCCCCAGCATTTT. It encodes CASSLGDNQPQHF.

Comment on this clonotype: The germline gene is not matched at one end of the junction; a read error may be the cause. This chain connects TRBV20-1 to TRBJ2-7; weak D call: TRBD1 (8 bases). This CDR3 comprises 13 residues. Germline CDR1 and CDR2: DFQATT and SNEGSKA (reference sequence). The CDR3 reads CSASGGRDYGQYF. The CDR3, as DNA: TGCAGTGCTTCAGGGGGCCGGGACTACGGGCAGTACTTC.

This rearrangement joins TRBV4-3 to TRBJ2-7, with TRBD1 matching 10 bases. The J call is doubtful: the DNA matches TRBJ2-1 better. Germline CDR1 reads LGHNA; CDR2 reads YSLEER. This CDR3 has 17 amino acids. CDR3 nucleotide sequence: TGCGCCAGCAGCCAAGTTGCTGCGGGACAGGGGATGTACGAGCAGTTCTTC. It yields the protein CASSQVAAGQGMYEQFF.

This clonotype came up a few times. The chain is built from TRBV5-1 and TRBJ2-3; the match to TRBD2 covers 7 bases. Trimming at V came to 3 bases and at J to 5 bases, leaving 6 bases not matched to a gene. Per the germline V gene, CDR1 is SGHRS and CDR2 is YFSETQ. The CDR3 length is 14 residues. The CDR3: CASSSWGGEDTQYF. In DNA, the CDR3 is TGCGCCAGCAGCTCGTGGGGGGGGGAAGATACGCAGTATTTT. Using reference TRBV5-1 and TRBJ2-3 for the parts outside the CDR3, the full variable domain is KAGVTQTPRYLIKTRGQQVTLSCSPISGHRSVSWYQQTPGQGLQFLFEYFSETQRNKGNFPGRFSGRQFSNSRSEMNVSTLELGDSALYLCASSSWGGEDTQYFGPGTRLTVL.

This clonotype was detected a few times. J is TRBJ2-2 and V is TRBV5-1; D might be TRBD1 (7 bases). Germline-derived CDR1 and CDR2 are SGHRS and YFSETQ. V gave up 4 bases and J gave up 0 bases, with 10 bases separating them. The CDR3 has 15 residues. CDR3 region: CASSPGGSNTGELFF. The CDR3, as DNA: TGCGCCAGCAGCCCAGGGGGGTCGAACACCGGGGAGCTGTTTTTT.

There are a few counts of this clonotype. The V call is TRBV6-1, the J call TRBJ1-5; unclear D gene. The germline V and J ends were trimmed by 7 bases and 0 bases, with 13 bases remaining between them. Germline values: CDR1 MNHNS, CDR2 SASEGT. This CDR3 comprises 15 residues. The DNA for the CDR3 is TGTGCCAGCACCTCTGCGGAGTATAGCAATCAGCCCCAGCATTTT. It specifies CASTSAEYSNQPQHF.

As regards this clonotype: Just one base apart from a much larger clone, this may be a read error. This chain links TRBV27 with TRBJ2-1; D is possibly TRBD2 (5 bases). The CDR3 consists of 13 residues. Germline loops: CDR1 MNHEY, CDR2 SMNVEV (reference sequence). V lost 3 bases and J lost 11, with 14 bases in between. CDR3 sequence (DNA): TGTGCCAGCAGTTTCGGGGTCCGGGGTAAGCAGTTCTTC. This encodes CASSFGVRGKQFF.

This clonotype was recorded many times. The chain has TRBV28 and TRBJ1-2, with 8 bases fitting TRBD1. Trimming cost V 3 bases and J 4 bases; bases outside gene matches: 13. The length of the CDR3 is 17 residues. CDR1 and CDR2 (germline): MDHEN, SYDVKM. CDR3 bases: TGTGCCAGCAGTTTGGAAGGGACAGGTCCCACTGGCTATGGCTACACCTTC. Encoded protein: CASSLEGTGPTGYGYTF.

This clonotype has at least ten counts. The rearrangement uses TRBV12-3 or TRBV12-4 and TRBJ1-3, with D hard to call. The CDR3 runs to 13 residues. The germline V and J ends were trimmed by 10 bases and 1 base, with 11 bases remaining between them. The CDR3 region is CATLFYSGNTIYF. CDR3 in DNA: TGTGCCACCCTATTCTATTCTGGAAACACCATATATTTT.

This clonotype was picked up a small number of times. CDR3 residues: CASSLTYSDTGELFF. The CDR3 DNA reads as TGCGCCAGCAGCCTCACCTACTCGGACACCGGGGAGCTGTTTTTT. The V and J genes are TRBV5-1 and TRBJ2-2, with unresolved D. With 4 bases removed from V and 3 bases from J, the gap between germline ends came to 13 bases. Germline lookup yields CDR1 SGHRS and CDR2 YFSETQ. The CDR3 runs 15 residues.

This clonotype was counted ten times or more. The chain's CDR3 is CASSLQGRYEQYF. The CDR3 DNA is TGTGCCAGCTCACTTCAGGGGCGATACGAGCAGTACTTC. The chain combines TRBV18 with TRBJ2-7; D might be TRBD1 (6 bases). V lost 4 bases and J lost 4, with 11 bases in between. The CDR3 length is 13 residues. The germline CDR1 and CDR2 sequences are KGHSH and LQKENI.

This clonotype was seen at least ten times. This chain uses TRBV3-1 with TRBJ2-3, with D hard to call. V lost 1 base and J 4 bases, leaving 9 bases between the germline ends. Germline V gives CDR1 LGHDT, CDR2 YNNKEL (reference sequence). CDR3 length: 14 amino acids. CDR3 in DNA: TGTGCCAGCAGCCAAGTAATGTCACCAGATACGCAGTATTTT. Residues: CASSQVMSPDTQYF.

This clonotype came up many times. The chain couples TRBV28 to TRBJ2-5; no reliable D call. CDR3 length equals 16 residues. From germline, CDR1 is MDHEN and CDR2 SYDVKM. Trimming removed 6 bases at V and 0 bases at J, with 17 bases between. CDR3 amino acids: CASSPPPAQYQETQYF. DNA for the CDR3: TGTGCCAGCAGCCCCCCTCCGGCCCAGTACCAAGAGACCCAGTACTTC.

The chain employs TRBV24-1 and TRBJ2-3; no reliable D call. This CDR3 has 16 amino acids. V lost 12 bases to trimming and J lost 0 bases, with 21 bases between them. Looked up from germline, CDR1 is KGHDR and CDR2 is SFDVKD. The CDR3 coding sequence is TGTGCCTCTTTTCTTCAGGTGAGGTGTAGCACAGATACGCAGTATTTT. It specifies CASFLQVRCSTDTQYF.

This clonotype showed up just a few times. The chain uses TRBV20-1 and TRBJ2-2; 7 nucleotides agree with TRBD2. In germline, CDR1 is DFQATT, CDR2 SNEGSKA (reference sequence). The J segment lost 4 bases and the V segment lost 7 bases, leaving 9 bases of the junction unmatched. This CDR3 has 14 residues. CDR3 bases: TGCAGTGTTTCGGCGGGAGTAATCACCGGGGAGCTGTTTTTT. Its translation: CSVSAGVITGELFF.

The CDR3 here is CASRKDGSSYNEQFF. CDR3 DNA sequence: TGTGCCAGCAGGAAGGACGGAAGCTCCTACAATGAGCAGTTCTTC. The chain links TRBV7-9 to TRBJ2-1, with D hard to call. CDR3 size: 15 residues. Germline V CDR1 and CDR2: SEHNR, FQNEAQ (reference sequence). V was cut by 6 bases and J by 0 bases, with 12 bases left in between.

The J gene is TRBJ2-3, the V gene TRBV19, with D uncertain. V gave up 6 bases and J gave up 1 base, with 8 bases separating them. The germline V gene has CDR1 LNHDA and CDR2 SQIVND (reference sequence). The CDR3 totals 13 residues. This chain's CDR3 is CASSRARTDTQYF. In DNA, the CDR3 is TGTGCCAGTAGCCGCGCCCGCACAGATACGCAGTATTTT.

This clonotype was recorded many times. This chain links TRBV27 with TRBJ1-1; D call uncertain. The V gene lost 5 bases and the J gene lost 6 bases, with 16 bases spanning the gap. The CDR3 loop spans 14 amino acids. Germline-derived CDR1 and CDR2 are MNHEY and SMNVEV (reference sequence). The CDR3 region is CASSPRSGYAEAFF. The CDR3 DNA is TGTGCCAGCAGTCCCCGGTCGGGGTACGCTGAAGCTTTCTTT.

The J gene is TRBJ2-7, the V gene TRBV10-2; 8 nucleotides align to TRBD2. The CDR3 spans 13 residues. In germline, CDR1 is WSHSY, CDR2 SAAADI. J was trimmed by 5 bases and V by 4 bases; bases with no gene match: 4. CDR3 sequence reads: CASSGLAGDEQYF. The CDR3 coding sequence is TGCGCCAGCAGTGGGCTAGCGGGTGACGAGCAGTACTTC.

This clonotype was recorded a few times. The final CDR3 position lacks the conserved phenylalanine or tryptophan, pointing to a likely read error. This sequence joins TRBV2 and TRBJ2-1; the D gene is possibly TRBD2 (7 bases). Germline CDR1 and CDR2: SNHLY and FYNNEI. V was trimmed by 4 bases and J by 0 bases, leaving 16 bases between them. The CDR3 totals 17 residues. CDR3 in amino acids: CASSGRIAGASYNEQFS. The CDR3 coding sequence is TGTGCCAGCAGTGGTCGGATTGCGGGGGCCTCCTACAATGAGCAGTTCTCC.

The chain couples TRBV9 to TRBJ2-3; D is perhaps TRBD1 (5 bases). Trimming pared 4 bases from V and 2 bases from J, leaving 11 bases between. This CDR3 is built from 14 residues. Germline V gene data show CDR1 as SGDLS and CDR2 as YYNGEE. CDR3 in DNA: TGTGCCAGCAGCCCTGGACATAACACAGATACGCAGTATTTT. Residues: CASSPGHNTDTQYF.

Ten or more counts support this clonotype. This sequence joins TRBV6-5 and TRBJ2-2, with 7 bases that match TRBD1. The CDR3 has 14 amino acids. Germline loops: CDR1 MNHEY, CDR2 SVGAGI. J lost 5 bases, V lost 6 bases, and 6 bases had no gene match. CDR3 loop: CASSQKTGTGELFF. CDR3 in DNA: TGTGCCAGCAGCCAAAAGACAGGGACCGGGGAGCTGTTTTTT.

In its sample, this clonotype was seen many times. The CDR3 sequence is CSVALAAYNEQFF. As DNA, the CDR3 is TGCAGCGTTGCACTAGCGGCCTACAATGAGCAGTTCTTC. The V call is TRBV29-1, the J call TRBJ2-1; 8 nucleotides match TRBD2. J gave up 2 bases and V 4 bases, and 1 base lay outside the gene matches. Germline CDR1 is SQVTM and CDR2 is ANQGSEA. CDR3 length: 13 residues.

The chain combines TRBV27 with TRBJ2-7; 8 nucleotides agree with TRBD1. Germline trimming cut 6 bases from V and 6 bases from J; bases unmatched to any gene: 13. This CDR3 contains 15 residues. Germline loops: CDR1 MNHEY, CDR2 SMNVEV (reference sequence). The CDR3 reads CASRVGQGGWGEQYF. CDR3 sequence (DNA): TGTGCCAGCAGGGTTGGACAGGGAGGTTGGGGCGAGCAGTACTTC.

This clonotype has ten or more counts. The V gene is TRBV18, the J gene TRBJ1-1, with D possibly matching TRBD1 (6 bases). There are 15 residues in the CDR3. Trimming pared 2 bases from V and 1 base from J, leaving 11 bases between. The germline V gene encodes CDR1 KGHSH and CDR2 LQKENI. CDR3 sequence: CASSPFGGQNTEAFF. Here the CDR3 DNA reads TGTGCCAGCTCACCATTCGGGGGACAGAACACTGAAGCTTTCTTT.

The chain links TRBV4-1 to TRBJ2-5, with 9 bases identical to TRBD1. The CDR3 spans 17 residues. Germline values: CDR1 MGHRA, CDR2 YSYEKL. J gave up 2 bases and V 0 bases, and 7 bases lay outside the gene matches. CDR3 in amino acids: CASSQDLGTGRQETQYF. In DNA, the CDR3 is TGCGCCAGCAGCCAAGACCTGGGGACAGGGAGACAAGAGACCCAGTACTTC.

This clonotype has ten or more counts. This sequence joins TRBV29-1 and TRBJ2-7, with 10 bases that match TRBD2. The V and J ends lost 5 bases and 4 bases, in that order; junction bases with no gene match: 8. The CDR3 length is 14 residues. CDR1 and CDR2 (germline): SQVTM, ANQGSEA. The CDR3 loop reads CSVTSSGGRYEQYF. The CDR3 DNA reads TGCAGCGTTACTTCTAGCGGGGGACGGTACGAGCAGTACTTC.

This clonotype was seen a handful of times. The J gene is TRBJ2-1, the V gene TRBV28; TRBD2 aligns across 11 bases. Germline CDR1 and CDR2: MDHEN and SYDVKM. V was pared by 8 bases and J by 9 bases, with 18 bases of the junction left unmatched. The CDR3 runs 17 residues. CDR3: CASRSALTSGRNGEQFF. The CDR3 region has the DNA TGTGCCAGCCGTTCCGCCCTAACTAGCGGGAGAAATGGTGAGCAGTTCTTC.

This clonotype was counted ten times or more. The CDR3 DNA follows: TGTGCCAGCAGTTACTTCCCCTCGGGAAGAGGGTACGAGCAGTACTTC. This encodes CASSYFPSGRGYEQYF. The rearrangement links TRBV6-5 to TRBJ2-7; TRBD2 might be the D (5 bases). Germline V lookup: CDR1 MNHEY, CDR2 SVGAGI. Between the trimmed V and J ends, which lost 1 base and 4 bases, there was a span of 17 bases. The CDR3 loop spans 16 amino acids.

The sample holds a few counts of this clonotype. This chain links TRBV3-1 with TRBJ2-2; TRBD1 or TRBD2 may be the D gene (5 bases each). V lost 0 bases and J lost 1, with 18 bases in between. Looked up from germline, CDR1 is LGHDT and CDR2 is YNNKEL (reference sequence). The CDR3 spans 19 residues. This chain's CDR3 is CASSQDLKGSGRNTGELFF. The CDR3 DNA reads TGTGCCAGCAGCCAAGATCTGAAGGGGTCGGGACGGAACACCGGGGAGCTGTTTTTT.

This clonotype was counted many times. The CDR3 DNA follows: TGTGCCTGGAGCGTGGGACTAGCGGGACAAGAGACCCAGTACTTC. This gives the protein CAWSVGLAGQETQYF. This chain connects TRBV30 to TRBJ2-5, with 13 positions matching TRBD2. Trimming removed 3 bases from V and 2 bases from J; junction bases left unmatched: 3. This CDR3 contains 15 residues. Germline CDR1 GTSNPN, CDR2 SVGIG (reference sequence).

The genes are TRBV4-1 and TRBJ1-6; 8 positions agree with TRBD1. Germline V CDR1 and CDR2: MGHRA, YSYEKL. The CDR3 has 17 residues. With 1 base clipped from V and 7 bases from J, the junction kept 9 bases outside the gene matches. CDR3: CASSQGPVRDRNSPLHF. As DNA, the CDR3 is TGCGCCAGCAGCCAAGGTCCCGTCCGGGACAGGAATTCACCCCTCCACTTT.